A single sample is the source of the 19 T cell receptor beta chains below, sequenced in a study of blood T cell repertoires in COVID-19. Sequenced by immunoSEQ multiplex PCR; TCRdb stores in-frame clones only, minus some. The repertoire consists of hundreds of thousands of clones, with 90% occurring once and the leading ten covering roughly 2.5%. Sequenced: PBMCs or T cells enriched from blood (not recorded which). These receptors came from a man in his sixties who had recovered from COVID-19.

The gene calls are TRBV2 and TRBJ1-3; D possibly corresponds to TRBD1 (5 bases). V shed 3 bases and J shed 0 bases, with 18 bases lying between them. The CDR3 runs to 18 residues. The V gene's germline CDR1 is SNHLY and CDR2 FYNNEI. The CDR3 nucleotides are TGTGCCAGCAGTGACAGGGCAGTATTTCATGACTCTGGAAACACCATATATTTT. This gives the protein CASSDRAVFHDSGNTIYF.

The chain employs TRBV6-5 and TRBJ2-3; 10 positions agree with TRBD1. The CDR3 covers 15 residues. Germline V gene sequence: CDR1 MNHEY, CDR2 SVGAGI. V shed 5 bases and J 0 bases; nucleotides not matched to a gene: 2. The CDR3 sequence: CASSRGQGSTDTQYF. The CDR3 DNA is TGTGCCAGCAGTCGGGGACAGGGGAGCACAGATACGCAGTATTTT.

The gene calls are TRBV21-1 and TRBJ2-7; TRBD1 is taken as the D call from the table, unchecked against the DNA. TRBV21-1 is marked as a pseudogene. The CDR3 loop spans 16 amino acids. The CDR3 region has the DNA TGTGCCAGCAGCCGACCCGGGACAGAGACTTGCTACGAGCAGTACTTC. It yields the protein CASSRPGTETCYEQYF.

The V gene is TRBV29-1, the J gene TRBJ2-7, with D perhaps TRBD2 (6 bases). CDR1 and CDR2 (germline): SQVTM, ANQGSEA. V was clipped by 7 bases and J by 3 bases, with 10 bases between them. The CDR3 totals 11 residues. The CDR3 loop reads CSAGEGYEQYF. The CDR3 DNA reads TGCAGCGCGGGAGAGGGCTACGAGCAGTACTTC.

This clone appeared a single time. In DNA, the CDR3 is TGTGCCAGTAGTATGCAGGGGGAGGCGTCCTACGAGCAGTACTTC. This codes for CASSMQGEASYEQYF. The genes are TRBV19 and TRBJ2-7, with a possible D match to TRBD1 (7 bases). The germline gives CDR1 LNHDA, CDR2 SQIVND (reference sequence). V was pared by 3 bases and J by 1 base, with 13 bases between. The CDR3 is 15 amino acids.

This chain links TRBV23-1 with TRBJ2-5; the D gene is possibly TRBD2 (6 bases). TRBV23-1 counts as an open reading frame of uncertain function. V lost 3 bases and J lost 1, with 21 bases in between. This CDR3 has 18 amino acids. CDR3: CASSQTKWALRGQETQYF. DNA of the CDR3: TGCGCCAGCAGTCAGACTAAGTGGGCCCTGCGGGGCCAAGAGACCCAGTACTTC.

The gene calls are TRBV6-5 and TRBJ2-3; D is ambiguous. The CDR3 is made up of 13 amino acids. CDR1 is MNHEY, CDR2 SVGAGI, per germline. V was shortened by 6 bases and J by 3 bases, with 10 bases between the two germline ends. The DNA for the CDR3 is TGTGCCAGCAGGGTCCCCGGGACAGATACGCAGTATTTT. Its protein is CASRVPGTDTQYF.

The rearrangement joins TRBV9 to TRBJ1-1; possible D gene TRBD1, 5 bases. Germline V gene data show CDR1 as SGDLS and CDR2 as YYNGEE. V lost 3 bases to trimming and J lost 5 bases, with 14 bases between them. The CDR3 length is 14 residues. The CDR3 nucleotides read TGTGCCAGCAGCGCAATCAGGGATAGGACTGAAGCTTTCTTT. It translates to CASSAIRDRTEAFF.

This clone came up a few times. V and J are TRBV4-1 and TRBJ2-1; D is perhaps TRBD2 (5 bases). Germline loops: CDR1 MGHRA, CDR2 YSYEKL. The CDR3 extends over 14 amino acids. Trimming left V 1 base short and J 1 base short, with 5 bases between. CDR3 sequence: CASSQAGSYNEQFF. The CDR3 nucleotides are TGCGCCAGCAGCCAAGCGGGATCCTACAATGAGCAGTTCTTC.

This clone has just a few counts. This rearrangement joins TRBV6-6 to TRBJ2-7; the D gene is possibly TRBD1 (6 bases). CDR1 MNHNY and CDR2 SVGAGI come from the germline V gene (reference sequence). Trimming took 8 bases from V and 3 from J, leaving 20 bases between them. This CDR3 spans 15 amino acids. In nucleotides, the CDR3 is TGTGCCAGCGGAACTAAACAGGGTCCCTACTACGAGCAGTACTTC. Translating gives CASGTKQGPYYEQYF.

This chain joins TRBV4-2 and TRBJ2-5; 9 nucleotides agree with TRBD2. Trimming took 5 bases from V and 6 from J; bases not matched to a gene: 7. Per the germline V gene, CDR1 is LGHNA and CDR2 is YNFKEQ. The CDR3 runs to 14 residues. The CDR3 DNA reads as TGTGCCAGCAGCTGGGGACTAGCAGGGAAGACCCAGTACTTC. It specifies CASSWGLAGKTQYF.

V usage is TRBV6-5 and J usage is TRBJ2-7, with D tentatively TRBD2 (5 bases). Germline V gene lookup returns CDR1 MNHEY and CDR2 SVGAGI. This CDR3 is built from 13 residues. The V gene lost 6 bases and the J gene lost 1 base, with 10 bases spanning the gap. The CDR3 region is CASSKEESYEQYF. The DNA for the CDR3 is TGTGCCAGCAGCAAGGAGGAATCCTACGAGCAGTACTTC.

This sequence joins TRBV4-1 and TRBJ1-6, with D maybe TRBD1 (6 bases). The V end was cut by 1 base, the J end by 7 bases, with 11 bases between. CDR1 and CDR2 from the germline V gene are MGHRA and YSYEKL. The CDR3 totals 15 residues. The CDR3 spells CASSQVPDSNSPLHF. CDR3 nucleotides: TGCGCCAGCAGCCAAGTCCCGGACAGCAATTCACCCCTCCACTTT.

The rearrangement uses TRBV7-6 and TRBJ2-5, with 14 bases identical to TRBD2. CDR1 is SGHVS, CDR2 FNYEAQ, per germline. The CDR3 spans 19 residues. Trimming removed 2 bases from V and 3 bases from J; junction bases left unmatched: 11. CDR3 protein: CASSLYIRGTSGRKETQYF. As DNA, the CDR3 is TGTGCCAGCAGCTTATACATTCGGGGGACTAGCGGGAGAAAAGAGACCCAGTACTTC. Filled out from reference TRBV7-6 and TRBJ2-5, the complete variable domain reads GAGVSQSPRYKVTKRGQDVALRCDPISGHVSLYWYRQALGQGPEFLTYFNYEAQQDKSGLPNDRFSAERPEGSISTLTIQRTEQRDSAMYRCASSLYIRGTSGRKETQYFGPGTRLLVL.

In DNA form, the CDR3 reads TGTGCCAGCAGCCCCCGATGGACTAGCGGGCCTCCCTACGAGCAGTACTTC. Translation: CASSPRWTSGPPYEQYF. The rearrangement joins TRBV11-2 to TRBJ2-7; 11 positions agree with TRBD2. The CDR3 contains 17 residues. V lost 5 bases to trimming and J lost 2 bases; unmatched junction nucleotides: 11. Germline CDR1 and CDR2: SGHAT and FQNNGV. The variable domain in full, with the rest retrieved from reference TRBV11-2 and TRBJ2-7, is EAGVAQSPRYKIIEKRQSVAFWCNPISGHATLYWYQQILGQGPKLLIQFQNNGVVDDSQLPKDRFSAERLKGVDSTLKIQPAKLEDSAVYLCASSPRWTSGPPYEQYFGPGTRLTVT.

The CDR3 DNA sequence: TGTGCCTGGGAGACTACCGCGAGGTACAATGAGCAGTTCTTC. It encodes CAWETTARYNEQFF. The chain combines TRBV30 with TRBJ2-1; possibly TRBD2 for D (5 bases). This CDR3 is 14 amino acids long. Per germline, CDR1 GTSNPN and CDR2 SVGIG (reference sequence). Trimming removed 5 bases at V and 4 bases at J, with 15 bases between.

The rearrangement links TRBV3-1 (or the pseudogene TRBV3-2) to TRBJ2-2, with TRBD2 as a possible D gene (5 bases). The CDR3 loop spans 14 amino acids. From germline, CDR1 is LGHDT and CDR2 YNNKEL (reference sequence). V shed 1 base and J shed 6 bases, with 9 bases lying between them. This CDR3 reads CASSQGVGAGELFF. In DNA, the CDR3 is TGTGCCAGCAGCCAAGGTGTCGGGGCCGGGGAGCTGTTTTTT.

A single count supports this clone. The V and J genes are TRBV29-1 and TRBJ2-1; 8 nucleotides agree with TRBD2. V shed 4 bases and J 5 bases; nucleotides not matched to a gene: 7. The length of the CDR3 is 14 residues. Germline V gives CDR1 SQVTM, CDR2 ANQGSEA. CDR3 loop: CSVAGVAGHNEQFF. CDR3 DNA: TGCAGCGTTGCCGGAGTAGCGGGGCACAATGAGCAGTTCTTC.

As regards this clone: A read error may account for a junction end that differs from germline. The DNA for the CDR3 is TGTGCCAGCGGCTTCACAGGGTCCTCCTACGAGCAGTACTTC. Translation: CASGFTGSSYEQYF. This sequence joins TRBV5-5 and TRBJ2-7; D possibly corresponds to TRBD1 (6 bases). From germline, CDR1 is SGHKS and CDR2 YYEKEE (reference sequence). The length of the CDR3 is 14 residues.